These T cell receptor beta chains were read from a single sample in a study of shared clonotypes between healthy human individuals. Here immunoSEQ multiplex PCR was the method, and the copy in TCRdb shows in-frame clones only, minus some. The data contain 100,000 or so clones, about 67% of them singletons. Sequencing input: memory CD8+ T cells sorted from blood. These receptors were obtained from a woman aged 25-40 years in good health. CDR3s include the opening cysteine and the closing phenylalanine or tryptophan. Each record gives: V gene, J gene, CDR3 protein.

V gene: TRBV2; J gene: TRBJ2-7; CDR3 protein: CASRHLGYRYEQYF
V gene: TRBV7-8; J gene: TRBJ1-1; CDR3 protein: CASSWGQLNTEAFF
V gene: TRBV2; J gene: TRBJ2-1; CDR3 protein: CASSQSGSSYNEQFF
V gene: TRBV19; J gene: TRBJ2-1; CDR3 protein: CASTGPTYNEQFF
V gene: TRBV29-1; J gene: TRBJ2-5; CDR3 protein: CSVEDLSGRFGETQYF
V gene: TRBV11-2; J gene: TRBJ2-3; CDR3 protein: CASSRTEHTDTQYF
V gene: TRBV19; J gene: TRBJ1-2; CDR3 protein: CASSIPDRVLTGGYTF
V gene: TRBV6-1; J gene: TRBJ1-3; CDR3 protein: CAVLQGAARNTIYF
V gene: TRBV28; J gene: TRBJ2-7; CDR3 protein: CASSLGGTYEQYF
V gene: TRBV25-1; J gene: TRBJ2-7; CDR3 protein: CASSEDEEGTYEQYF
V gene: TRBV6-1; J gene: TRBJ1-2; CDR3 protein: CASSDQTITNYGYTF
V gene: TRBV29-1; J gene: TRBJ2-1; CDR3 protein: CSADGNPSGSINEQFF
V gene: TRBV28; J gene: TRBJ2-7; CDR3 protein: CASSRSIAGVSYEQYF
V gene: TRBV2; J gene: TRBJ2-3; CDR3 protein: CAWLLAEDTDTQYF
V gene: TRBV28; J gene: TRBJ2-5; CDR3 protein: CASSSRSGSSKTQYF
V gene: TRBV27; J gene: TRBJ2-7; CDR3 protein: CASSLGSTGHYEQYF
V gene: TRBV5-4; J gene: TRBJ2-7; CDR3 protein: CASNGEVDEQYF
V gene: TRBV2; J gene: TRBJ2-7; CDR3 protein: CASRDLEPYEQYF
V gene: TRBV5-4; J gene: TRBJ1-1; CDR3 protein: CASSPGPGTNTEAFF
V gene: TRBV5-1; J gene: TRBJ2-7; CDR3 protein: CASSLMDGGTDEQYF
V gene: TRBV21-1; J gene: TRBJ1-1; CDR3 protein: CASRWDCMNTEAFF
V gene: TRBV11-2; J gene: TRBJ2-3; CDR3 protein: CASSLLPGRAADTQYF
V gene: TRBV15; J gene: TRBJ1-4; CDR3 protein: CATSSQGAGEKLFF
V gene: TRBV6-1; J gene: NA; CDR3 protein: CATASYEQYF
V gene: TRBV7-9; J gene: TRBJ2-3; CDR3 protein: CASSPHWGTSGRTDTQYF
V gene: TRBV2; J gene: TRBJ2-7; CDR3 protein: CASSSRDRAYEQYF
V gene: TRBV29-1; J gene: TRBJ2-2; CDR3 protein: CSVRWEGIDVGELFF
V gene: TRBV7-2; J gene: TRBJ2-7; CDR3 protein: CASSLVRLASYEQYF
V gene: TRBV28; J gene: TRBJ1-5; CDR3 protein: CASTGGIQPQHF
V gene: TRBV29-1; J gene: TRBJ2-7; CDR3 protein: CSVSFGYEQYF
V gene: TRBV5-6; J gene: TRBJ2-1; CDR3 protein: CASSSLEAYNEQFF
V gene: TRBV28; J gene: TRBJ2-7; CDR3 protein: CASSSGLASDEQYF
V gene: TRBV28; J gene: TRBJ2-1; CDR3 protein: CASSLFGLAGEQFF
V gene: TRBV11-2; J gene: TRBJ2-1; CDR3 protein: CASSLVGPLWRESYNEQFF
V gene: TRBV6-1; J gene: TRBJ2-3; CDR3 protein: CASSERLAGAGDTQYF
V gene: TRBV29-1; J gene: TRBJ2-5; CDR3 protein: CSVGAAPETQYF
V gene: TRBV21-1; J gene: TRBJ2-7; CDR3 protein: CASSHVRRHFRALYEQYF
V gene: TRBV28; J gene: TRBJ2-3; CDR3 protein: CASSLARLAGNTDTQYF
V gene: TRBV27; J gene: TRBJ2-7; CDR3 protein: CASSLWTGTSYEQYF
V gene: TRBV25-1; J gene: TRBJ2-7; CDR3 protein: CASSEVWDIGEQYF
V gene: TRBV30; J gene: TRBJ2-1; CDR3 protein: CAWSVSNEQFF
V gene: TRBV2; J gene: TRBJ1-2; CDR3 protein: CASSEGTGVRNYGYTF
V gene: TRBV5-1; J gene: TRBJ2-4; CDR3 protein: CASSYSGGWDQYF
V gene: TRBV7-9; J gene: TRBJ2-3; CDR3 protein: CASSLTQGLRSTDTQYF